A single sample is the source of the 24 T cell receptor beta chains below, sequenced in a study of T cells after posttransplantation cyclophosphamide. Cyclophosphamide on days +3 and +4 followed busulfan-fludarabine conditioning and a marrow graft. Only in-frame clones appear in the TCRdb table, and some are missing; sequencing was by immunoSEQ multiplex PCR. The sample was found to contain 10,000 to 15,000 clones, and every one recurs. Sequenced material: PBMCs, taken after allogeneic stem cell transplant with posttransplant cyclophosphamide. Source of these receptors: a female patient in her thirties or forties who received an allogeneic stem cell transplant from an unrelated donor, was CMV-positive, and had acute GVHD only. Some T cells may trace back to the graft donor.

CDR3 residues: CASSYRGKDQPQHF. In DNA, the CDR3 is TGTGCCAGCAGCTACAGGGGCAAAGATCAGCCCCAGCATTTT. The chain links TRBV5-4 to TRBJ1-5, with TRBD1 identical over 7 bases. The trim removed 3 bases at V and 5 bases at J, leaving 5 bases unmatched. CDR1 and CDR2 from the germline V gene are SGHNT and YYREEE (reference sequence). The CDR3 is 14 amino acids.

The table lists this clone with a few counts. This chain joins TRBV5-6 and TRBJ2-5; 9 bases line up with TRBD1. The germline gives CDR1 SGHDT, CDR2 YYEEEE. The CDR3 is 16 residues long. V trimming: 4 bases; J trimming: 3 bases; junction bases outside the gene matches: 10. This CDR3 is CASSPLRDRVKETQYF. CDR3 DNA: TGTGCCAGCAGCCCCCTCCGGGACAGGGTCAAAGAGACCCAGTACTTC.

The V gene is TRBV7-8, the J gene TRBJ2-7; D is perhaps TRBD2 (6 bases). Trimming stripped 4 bases from V and 7 bases from J, with 11 bases between. CDR3 length: 12 amino acids. Germline CDR1 and CDR2: SGHVS and FQNEAQ. For the CDR3, the DNA is TGTGCCAGCAGCTCGGGGGAATGGGAGCAGTACGTC. The encoded protein is CASSSGEWEQYV.

This clone was counted a few times. V and J are TRBV5-1 and TRBJ2-3, with D tentatively TRBD2 (6 bases). V was clipped by 0 bases and J by 4 bases, with 15 bases between them. The CDR3 covers 16 residues. The germline V gene encodes CDR1 SGHRS and CDR2 YFSETQ. The CDR3 sequence is CASSLGPRTGADTQYF. DNA for the CDR3: TGCGCCAGCAGCTTGGGACCCAGAACGGGGGCAGATACGCAGTATTTT.

The sample holds a few counts of this clone. This sample also contains other DNA sequences that code for the same CDR3. The rearrangement links TRBV7-9 to TRBJ1-6; TRBD1 is a possible D gene (6 bases). Trimming cost V 1 base and J 10 bases, with 14 bases left between them. The CDR3 loop spans 15 amino acids. Germline CDR1 is SEHNR and CDR2 is FQNEAQ (reference sequence). The CDR3 sequence is CASSLGGRGYSPLHF. Here the CDR3 DNA reads TGTGCCAGCAGCTTAGGAGGCAGGGGTTACTCACCCCTCCACTTT.

Only a few counts were recorded for this clone. This chain uses TRBV6-6 with TRBJ2-3; 7 bases line up with TRBD2. There are 14 residues in the CDR3. The germline V gene has CDR1 MNHNY and CDR2 SVGAGI (reference sequence). V dropped 6 bases and J dropped 4; count of bases not matched to a gene: 7. The CDR3 loop reads CASSWEGRADTQYF. The DNA of the CDR3 is TGTGCCAGCAGCTGGGAGGGCCGGGCAGATACGCAGTATTTT.

The chain carries TRBV4-3 and TRBJ2-2; 8 bases agree with TRBD1. Germline V CDR1 and CDR2: LGHNA, YSLEER. V trimming: 4 bases; J trimming: 4 bases; junction bases outside the gene matches: 8. The CDR3 is made up of 16 amino acids. The CDR3 bases are TGCGCCAGCAGCCGAGACGTCCAGGGGGCCACCGGGGAGCTGTTTTTT. This codes for CASSRDVQGATGELFF.

This clone was detected a few times. A read error may explain this, as a much larger clone is one base away. The gene calls are TRBV4-2 and TRBJ2-5; TRBD1 agrees at 10 bases. TRBJ2-7 matches the DNA end more closely, so the J call is doubtful. Germline V lookup: CDR1 LGHNA, CDR2 YNFKEQ. The CDR3 is 15 residues long. CDR3 region: CASSQGTGGSYEQYF. The CDR3, as DNA: TGTGCCAGCAGCCAAGGGACAGGGGGCTCCTACGAGCAGTACTTC.

This clone came up a few times. The V and J genes are TRBV28 and TRBJ2-5, with 7 bases fitting TRBD2. V dropped 3 bases and J dropped 1; count of bases not matched to a gene: 2. Germline V gene lookup returns CDR1 MDHEN and CDR2 SYDVKM. The CDR3 sequence is 14 residues long. CDR3 DNA: TGTGCCAGCAGTTTGGGGGGGACCCAAGAGACCCAGTACTTC. It encodes CASSLGGTQETQYF.

This clone has at least ten counts. The chain carries TRBV7-6 and TRBJ2-7; possible D gene TRBD1, 5 bases. V was clipped by 1 base and J by 4 bases, with 14 bases between them. Germline values: CDR1 SGHVS, CDR2 FNYEAQ. The CDR3 loop spans 15 amino acids. CDR3 DNA: TGTGCCAGCAGCTTAGGAGGTGGCAGGACATACGAGCAGTACTTC. Protein sequence: CASSLGGGRTYEQYF.

This clone has at least ten counts. J is TRBJ2-3 and V is TRBV18, with TRBD1 matching 9 bases. The V gene end was trimmed by 5 bases and the J gene end by 3 bases; junction bases not matched to a gene: 6. Per the germline V gene, CDR1 is KGHSH and CDR2 is LQKENI. CDR3 length: 15 residues. CDR3 coding DNA: TGTGCCAGCTCAACATTGGACAGGGGAACAGATACGCAGTATTTT. Translation gives CASSTLDRGTDTQYF.

This clone was seen at least ten times. V and J are TRBV18 and TRBJ1-2; 10 nucleotides agree with TRBD1. The V gene end was trimmed by 3 bases and the J gene end by 8 bases; junction bases not matched to a gene: 6. The CDR3 spans 14 residues. Germline lookup yields CDR1 KGHSH and CDR2 LQKENI. The CDR3 region has the DNA TGTGCCAGCTCACCCGAGGGACAGGGGAGCGGCTACACCTTC. Translating gives CASSPEGQGSGYTF.

This clone was seen at least ten times. V and J are TRBV9 and TRBJ2-2, with 10 bases identical to TRBD2. This CDR3 is built from 16 residues. V gave up 0 bases and J gave up 4 bases; unmatched junction bases: 3. Germline CDR1 and CDR2: SGDLS and YYNGEE. For the CDR3, the DNA is TGTGCCAGCAGCGTAGGACTAGCGGGTGCCACCGGGGAGCTGTTTTTT. Its protein product is CASSVGLAGATGELFF.

This clone was seen repeatedly, ten times or more. The rearrangement joins TRBV7-2 to TRBJ1-2; possibly TRBD1 for D (5 bases). The germline V and J ends were trimmed by 5 bases and 11 bases, with 24 bases remaining between them. Germline assignment: CDR1 SGHTA and CDR2 FQGNSA. This CDR3 comprises 15 residues. CDR3 protein: CASSPRSRRDLGYTF. The CDR3 nucleotides are TGTGCCAGCAGCCCCCGGTCCAGGAGGGACTTGGGATACACCTTC.

Turning to this clone: One junction end disagrees with the germline gene, perhaps due to a read error. This sequence joins TRBV9 and TRBJ2-3, with TRBD1 matching 10 bases. The CDR3 has 14 residues. Germline V gives CDR1 SGDLS, CDR2 YYNGEE. CDR3 region: CASETTGGTDTQYF. For the CDR3, the DNA is TGTGCCAGCGAAACGACAGGGGGCACAGATACGCAGTATTTC.

This clone was seen at least ten times. The chain combines TRBV28 with TRBJ2-7; TRBD1 agrees at 12 bases. The trim removed 6 bases at V and 2 bases at J, leaving 8 bases unmatched. The germline CDR1 and CDR2 sequences are MDHEN and SYDVKM. The CDR3 has 16 amino acids. Written as DNA, the CDR3 is TGTGCCAGCAGCAAATCCGGGACAGGGGGCACCTACGAGCAGTACGTC. This sequence encodes CASSKSGTGGTYEQYV.

Notes on this clone: The junction departs from the called germline gene at one end, perhaps through a read error. This chain uses TRBV27 with TRBJ1-4; D remains ambiguous. CDR3 size: 15 residues. CDR1 is MNHEY, CDR2 SMNVEV, per germline (reference sequence). CDR3 sequence reads: CASSVSSGGGEKLFF. CDR3 nucleotides: TGTGCCAGCAGTGTATCATCGGGTGGCGGTGAAAAACTGTTTTTT.

This clone was seen only a few times. This likely reflects a read error, since a far larger clone is one base away. This CDR3 is also generated by other DNA sequences in the sample. V gene TRBV7-9 combines with J gene TRBJ2-3; 9 positions match TRBD1. Germline V CDR1 and CDR2: SEHNR, FQNEAQ (reference sequence). This CDR3 region has 16 residues. The CDR3: CASSLGGTGYTDTQYF. CDR3 in DNA: TGTGCCAGCAGTTTAGGGGGGACAGGGTACACAGATACGCAGTATTTT.

This clone was seen many times. An end of the junction differs from the germline gene, which may be a read error. V is TRBV6-5 and J is TRBJ2-5; 7 bases are shared with TRBD2. The CDR3 sequence is 12 residues long. Germline loops: CDR1 MNHEY, CDR2 SVGAGI. The CDR3 nucleotides are TGTGCCAGCAGCCCGAGGACCGGGACTATTGACTTC. This codes for CASSPRTGTIDF.

J is TRBJ2-2 and V is TRBV7-2, with D perhaps TRBD2 (7 bases). The ends were cut back, 0 bases at V and 1 base at J, with 9 bases in the middle. CDR1 and CDR2 from the germline V gene are SGHTA and FQGNSA. The CDR3 has 16 amino acids. The CDR3 bases are TGTGCCAGCAGCTTAGCGGGAGGGGGGAACACCGGGGAGCTGTTTTTT. Its protein product is CASSLAGGGNTGELFF.

This clone was seen repeatedly, ten times or more. This chain uses TRBV18 with TRBJ2-3; D gene uncertain. V was trimmed by 0 bases and J by 1 base, leaving 8 bases between them. CDR1 and CDR2 from the germline V gene are KGHSH and LQKENI. The CDR3 spans 15 residues. The CDR3 sequence is CASSPPDTGTDTQYF. The CDR3 nucleotides read TGTGCCAGCTCACCACCTGACACCGGCACAGATACGCAGTATTTT.

Many counts were recorded for this clone. The CDR3 spells CASSPRRYSNQPQHF. For the CDR3, the DNA is TGTGCCAGCTCACCAAGGAGGTATAGCAATCAGCCCCAGCATTTT. The chain uses TRBV18 and TRBJ1-5; no definite D call. This CDR3 region has 15 residues. Trimming removed 2 bases from V and 0 bases from J, with 8 bases in between. Germline loops: CDR1 KGHSH, CDR2 LQKENI.

This clone was observed a handful of times. This chain joins TRBV6-6 and TRBJ2-7; a possible D gene is TRBD1 (6 bases). The CDR3 spans 13 residues. Germline V gives CDR1 MNHNY, CDR2 SVGAGI (reference sequence). V lost 6 bases and J lost 6, with 15 bases in between. The CDR3: CASRPKQGGEQYV. CDR3 nucleotides: TGTGCCAGCAGACCTAAACAGGGTGGCGAGCAGTACGTC.

In this sample, this clone turned up many times. The chain has TRBV10-3 and TRBJ2-7, with 8 positions matching TRBD2. The CDR3 is made up of 13 amino acids. The V gene's germline CDR1 is ENHRY and CDR2 SYGVKD. Trimming took 8 bases from V and 4 from J; bases not matched to a gene: 7. The CDR3 bases are TGTGCCATCGGGAGGGCTAGCGGGTACGAGCAGTACGTC. Translation gives CAIGRASGYEQYV.